These 12 T cell receptor beta chains came from one sample sequenced in a study of blood T cell repertoires in COVID-19. Assay: immunoSEQ multiplex PCR; the TCRdb copy retains only in-frame clones and omits some. This sample has 150,000 to 180,000 clones; roughly 84% occur once, and the top ten carry about 12%. Specimen: peripheral blood. These receptors were collected from a woman in her sixties with COVID-19, enrolled during active disease.

This rearrangement joins TRBV7-6 to TRBJ2-1; possible D gene TRBD1, 6 bases. Trimming stripped 3 bases from V and 8 bases from J, with 14 bases between. CDR1 SGHVS and CDR2 FNYEAQ come from the germline V gene. The CDR3 totals 14 residues. In DNA, the CDR3 is TGTGCCAGCAGCTTGGGGACATTGAACGATGAGCAGTTCTTC. Translated: CASSLGTLNDEQFF.

The chain combines TRBV7-6 with TRBJ2-1; 7 bases agree with TRBD1. The CDR3 is 13 residues long. Trimming took 6 bases from V and 9 from J; bases not matched to a gene: 8. The germline V gene encodes CDR1 SGHVS and CDR2 FNYEAQ. This CDR3 reads CASSFTQGTEQFF. In DNA form, the CDR3 reads TGTGCCAGCAGTTTCACACAGGGGACTGAGCAGTTCTTC.

The chain recombines TRBV19 with TRBJ1-5; a possible D gene is TRBD1 (6 bases). Deletions cut 1 base from V and 2 bases from J, with 9 bases between. There are 15 residues in the CDR3. Germline loops: CDR1 LNHDA, CDR2 SQIVND (reference sequence). The CDR3 region is CASSIVGARNQPQHF. CDR3 sequence (DNA): TGTGCCAGTAGTATAGTGGGGGCCCGCAATCAGCCCCAGCATTTT.

This chain uses TRBV3-1 (or the pseudogene TRBV3-2) with TRBJ1-2; D is possibly TRBD1 (5 bases). V gave up 0 bases and J gave up 4 bases, with 12 bases separating them. Germline V gene data show CDR1 as LGHDT and CDR2 as YNNKEL (reference sequence). This CDR3 contains 15 residues. The CDR3 spells CASSQDPRARYGYTF. The CDR3 bases are TGTGCCAGCAGCCAAGATCCCAGGGCGCGCTATGGCTACACCTTC.

This chain links TRBV3-1 (or the pseudogene TRBV3-2) with TRBJ1-2; maybe TRBD1 (6 bases). Germline assignment: CDR1 LGHDT and CDR2 YNNKEL (reference sequence). V lost 8 bases, J lost 6 bases, and 19 bases lay in between. CDR3 length: 14 residues. CDR3 sequence (DNA): TGTGCCAGCGGTGGGGGCATCGGGGCCCATGGCTACACCTTC. Translation: CASGGGIGAHGYTF.

This clone was counted only a few times. The chain links TRBV2 to TRBJ2-7, with TRBD1 as a possible D gene (5 bases). This CDR3 region has 12 residues. Deletions cut 6 bases from V and 4 bases from J, with 10 bases between. Germline V gene sequence: CDR1 SNHLY, CDR2 FYNNEI. The CDR3 here is CASSPKGYEQYF. The CDR3 region has the DNA TGTGCCAGCAGCCCTAAGGGGTACGAGCAGTACTTC.

Only one count was recorded for this clone. The chain carries TRBV7-3 and TRBJ1-1; D gene ambiguous. The germline CDR1 and CDR2 sequences are SGHTA and FQGTGA. The CDR3 length is 13 residues. The V and J ends lost 3 bases and 1 base respectively, with 6 bases between them. This CDR3 reads CASSLRGNTEAFF. CDR3 sequence (DNA): TGTGCCAGCAGCTTGAGAGGGAACACTGAAGCTTTCTTT. Full variable domain (remainder filled in from reference TRBV7-3 and TRBJ1-1): GAGVSQTPSNKVTEKGKYVELRCDPISGHTALYWYRQSLGQGPEFLIYFQGTGAADDSGLPNDRFFAVRPEGSVSTLKIQRTERGDSAVYLCASSLRGNTEAFFGQGTRLTVV.

The gene calls are TRBV24-1 and TRBJ1-5; maybe TRBD1 (6 bases). Trimming cost V 7 bases and J 0 bases, with 18 bases left between them. CDR1 and CDR2 (germline): KGHDR, SFDVKD. The CDR3 covers 17 residues. The CDR3: CATSRGGIRDSNQPQHF. The CDR3 DNA follows: TGTGCCACCAGCCGTGGGGGCATCAGGGATAGCAATCAGCCCCAGCATTTT.

V is TRBV18 and J is TRBJ2-5; 10 nucleotides match TRBD2. CDR3 size: 16 residues. CDR1 and CDR2 from the germline V gene are KGHSH and LQKENI. Trimming at V came to 3 bases and at J to 5 bases, leaving 9 bases not matched to a gene. The CDR3 loop reads CASSPKVAGGGETQYF. DNA of the CDR3: TGTGCCAGCTCACCCAAGGTAGCGGGAGGAGGGGAGACCCAGTACTTC.

This chain uses TRBV25-1 with TRBJ1-1, with 8 bases aligning to TRBD1. The ends lost 8 bases at V and 3 bases at J; junction bases unmatched: 5. This CDR3 has 13 amino acids. CDR1 and CDR2 (germline): MGHDK, SYGVNS. CDR3 residues: CASRGQGDTEAFF. CDR3 in DNA: TGTGCCAGCCGAGGACAGGGCGACACTGAAGCTTTCTTT. Full variable domain (outside the CDR3, taken from reference TRBV25-1 and TRBJ1-1): EADIYQTPRYLVIGTGKKITLECSQTMGHDKMYWYQQDPGMELHLIHYSYGVNSTEKGDLSSESTVSRIRTEHFPLTLESARPSHTSQYLCASRGQGDTEAFFGQGTRLTVV.

The J gene is TRBJ2-2, the V gene TRBV4-2, with D possibly being TRBD2 (5 bases). The CDR3 covers 14 residues. The germline gives CDR1 LGHNA, CDR2 YNFKEQ. Trimming took off 0 bases at V and 3 bases at J, with 5 bases between the two ends. DNA of the CDR3: TGTGCCAGCAGCCAAGAGGAGGACACCGGGGAGCTGTTTTTT. It translates to CASSQEEDTGELFF.

This sequence joins TRBV19 and TRBJ1-2, with D perhaps matching TRBD1 (6 bases). Trimming cost V 6 bases and J 4 bases, with 18 bases left between them. Per the germline V gene, CDR1 is LNHDA and CDR2 is SQIVND (reference sequence). CDR3 length: 15 amino acids. The DNA for the CDR3 is TGTGCCAGTAGCAACGGACAGCAGACCTTCTATGGCTACACCTTC. It translates to CASSNGQQTFYGYTF.